A selection of T cell receptor beta chains follows, all from one sample in a study of T cells in Graves' hyperthyroidism and ophthalmopathy. TCRdb itself ran the multiplex PCR reads through MiXCR, one entry per CDR3 protein. The sample has fewer than 550,000 distinct CDR3 sequences, 15% to 18% seen once. The sample consisted of blood. Receptor source: a woman younger than 30 with Graves' hyperthyroidism. Each CDR3 is given with its conserved first and last residue. The D gene is left open where the match is weak. Clone size is stated in some rows and not others, as once, few, many or a class when expanded.

D gene	clone size	J gene	V gene	CDR3 protein	CDR3 DNA
TRBD2	-	TRBJ2-1	TRBV28	CASSLPGLARAPDGHNEQFF	TGTGCCAGCAGTTTGCCAGGACTAGCGCGGGCCCCCGACGGCCACAATGAGCAGTTCTTC
-	few	TRBJ1-3	TRBV3-1	CASSLQGHSGNTIYF	TGTGCCAGCAGCCTACAGGGACATTCTGGAAACACCATATATTTT
-	many	TRBJ2-7	TRBV7-9	CASSGGDLRDEQYF	TGTGCCAGCAGCGGAGGGGACCTTAGGGACGAGCAGTACTTC
-	many	TRBJ2-1	TRBV2	CASTAENSYNEQFF	TGTGCCAGCACGGCGGAGAACTCCTACAATGAGCAGTTCTTC
-	many	TRBJ2-3	TRBV11-2	CASSFTHITDTQYF	TGTGCCAGCAGCTTCACACACATCACAGATACGCAGTATTTT
-	-	TRBJ1-1	TRBV7-8	CASSFFGSFF	TGTGCCAGCAGCTTTTTTGGATCTTTCTTT
TRBD2	-	TRBJ2-5	TRBV3-1	CASSRTRGGAGEAQYF	TGTGCCAGCAGCCGTACACGCGGGGGAGCTGGCGAGGCCCAGTACTTC
TRBD1	many	TRBJ1-5	TRBV6-2/TRBV6-3	CASRPHRTGSNQPQHF	TGTGCCAGCAGGCCTCATAGGACAGGAAGCAATCAGCCCCAGCATTTT
-	once	TRBJ1-1	TRBV29-1	CSVSWPALNTEAFF	TGCAGCGTTTCTTGGCCAGCCTTGAACACTGAAGCTTTCTTT
TRBD2	few	TRBJ2-2	TRBV2	CASRAQRGGPGELFF	TGTGCCAGCAGGGCACAGCGGGGGGGCCCCGGGGAGCTGTTTTTT
TRBD2	once	TRBJ2-5	TRBV20-1	CSARVLAGGQETQYF	TGCAGTGCTAGAGTACTAGCGGGGGGGCAAGAGACCCAGTACTTC
-	few	TRBJ2-1	TRBV5-1	CASSWLTEGNSSYNEQFF	TGCGCCAGCAGCTGGTTGACGGAGGGGAACAGCTCCTACAATGAGCAGTTCTTC
-	few	TRBJ1-1	TRBV20-1	CSARDQEAAFF	TGCAGTGCTAGAGATCAAGAGGCAGCTTTCTTT
-	many	TRBJ1-1	TRBV28	CASSLQTEAFF	TGTGCCAGCAGTTTACAGACTGAAGCTTTCTTT
-	-	TRBJ2-3	TRBV24-1	CATSEWGSTDTQYF	TGTGCCACCAGTGAGTGGGGCAGCACAGATACGCAGTATTTT
TRBD1	many	TRBJ1-1	TRBV28	CASSSPGTGLNTEAFF	TGTGCCAGCAGTTCCCCCGGGACAGGCCTGAACACTGAAGCTTTCTTT
-	many	TRBJ2-7	TRBV3-1	CASSQDWSLNEQYF	TGTGCCAGCAGCCAAGACTGGAGCTTAAACGAGCAGTACTTC
-	-	TRBJ2-2	TRBV29-1	CSFLYSTGELFF	TGCAGCTTCCTGTATTCCACCGGGGAGCTGTTTTTT
TRBD1	many	TRBJ2-1	TRBV28	CASSLGERGGPNEQFF	TGTGCCAGCAGTTTAGGGGAGCGAGGGGGCCCGAATGAGCAGTTCTTC
TRBD2	-	TRBJ2-5	TRBV20-1	CSAGLLAGEPGETQYF	TGCAGTGCTGGATTACTAGCGGGAGAGCCTGGTGAGACCCAGTACTTC
-	many	TRBJ1-1	TRBV28	CASSILNTEAFF	TGTGCCAGCAGTATATTGAACACTGAAGCTTTCTTT
-	many	TRBJ1-1	TRBV18	CASSPTSQGSNTEAFF	TGTGCCAGCTCACCGACATCACAGGGTTCGAACACTGAAGCTTTCTTT